This TCR beta chain was captured in a study of blood T cell repertoires in COVID-19. Background on the study: Italy, Spain and the United States were the sources of the convalescent and acute COVID-19 samples.

Assay used: immunoSEQ multiplex PCR; TCRdb lists only in-frame clones, some missing. The sample carries around 160,000 clones, just over 90% recorded once. The CDR3 consists of 14 residues. The V segment lost 5 bases and the J segment 4 bases; nucleotides outside the gene matches: 6. Per the germline V gene, CDR1 is SGHNT and CDR2 is YYREEE (reference sequence). This receptor was identified in a man younger than 35 with acute or convalescent COVID-19. Sequencing was carried out using peripheral blood. This rearrangement joins TRBV5-4 to TRBJ2-7; 10 bases align to TRBD2. CDR3 nucleotides: TGTGCCAGCAGTACTAGCGGGACGACTTACGAGCAGTACTTC. Translation gives CASSTSGTTYEQYF.